This T cell receptor (beta chain) was recorded in a study of T cells after yellow fever vaccination. Findings and caveats of the study: Repertoires sorted by FACS could include abundant clonotypes that are contaminants from the bulk population.

Each CDR3 protein is one row after TCRdb ran MiXCR on the 5' RACE reads. The sample holds roughly 32,000 distinct CDR3 sequences, 5% to 8.5% seen once. This clonotype turned up a few times. Germline CDR1 and CDR2: SGHTA and FQGTGA. The V gene lost 4 bases and the J gene lost 9 bases, with 16 bases spanning the gap. The CDR3 is 14 amino acids. Sequences were derived from PBMCs, either bulk or a sorted T-cell subset (CD4+, CD8+, memory, or dextramer-sorted; not recorded which), sampled on the day of the first yellow fever vaccination. The chain employs TRBV7-3 and TRBJ2-1, with D perhaps given as TRBD1 or TRBD2 (7 bases each). The origin of this receptor is a man between 18 and 35 years old who received the YFV17D yellow fever vaccine. CDR3 in amino acids: CASSSGGGVGEQFF. The CDR3 coding sequence is TGTGCCAGCAGCTCAGGGGGGGGGGTAGGTGAGCAGTTCTTC.